This entry describes one T cell receptor (beta chain). Its matching antigen is unknown. Healthy and HIV-negative, the adult donors had no recent acute infections or vaccinations. The CD4+ fraction was divided into a CD45RA+ naive subset and a CD45RA-negative memory subset. The V gene's germline CDR1 is MNHEY and CDR2 SMNVEV (reference sequence). The V end lost 3 bases, the J end lost 1 base, and 12 bases lay between the germline ends. The CDR3 is 15 amino acids. The repertoire was sequenced with immunoSEQ multiplex PCR; TCRdb's copy has only in-frame clones and lacks some. The sample contains some 1.4 million clones, roughly 96% of which appear only once. This entry belongs to a study of shared clonotypes between healthy human individuals. Findings and caveats of the study: Naive subsets usually exceeded memory subsets in estimated richness. An anticipated effect of sequencing depth on clonotype sharing among donors was recognized.

The material sequenced was naive CD4+ T cells sorted from blood. The subset is: CD45RA+ positively selected. This clonotype was obtained from a young man in good health. V gene TRBV27 combines with J gene TRBJ2-5; D not resolved. CDR3 protein: CASSFLSAAQETQYF. The CDR3 DNA reads as TGTGCCAGCAGTTTCCTCAGTGCAGCCCAAGAGACCCAGTACTTC.